The 13 T cell receptor beta chains presented below share a single source sample, sequenced in a study of memory CD4+ T cells and cytomegalovirus serostatus (dated by TCRdb to between 2017 and 2020). The library was produced with the immunoSEQ multiplex PCR assay. TCRdb stores this immuneACCESS table with in-frame sequences only. Part of the clones is absent; in the studies checked, under half of the shortfall reflects unresolved V genes, and no reason is known for the rest. This sample comprises roughly 40,000 clones, about three quarters of them detected only once. The ten largest account for around 0.77% of the sample. A FACSAria II was used to sort memory CD4+ T cells, defined as single viable CD3+CD4+CD8-CD45RO+ cells. The source material was memory CD4+ T cells from blood. These receptors were obtained from an adult in good health and CMV-seronegative.

The chain is built from TRBV15 and TRBJ2-5; D perhaps matches TRBD1 (5 bases). Trimming stripped 0 bases from V and 4 bases from J, with 15 bases between. The CDR3 spans 16 residues. Per the germline V gene, CDR1 is LNHNV and CDR2 is YYDKDF (reference sequence). The CDR3 loop is CATSRDDRQGIETQYF. CDR3 nucleotide sequence: TGTGCCACCAGCAGAGATGATAGGCAGGGTATAGAGACCCAGTACTTC.

J is TRBJ1-6 and V is TRBV14; D uncertain. Germline-derived CDR1 and CDR2 are SGHDN and FVKESK. With 5 bases removed from V and 7 bases from J, the gap between germline ends came to 6 bases. The CDR3 runs 12 residues. The CDR3 nucleotides read TGTGCCAGCAGCGCCCAGAATTCACCCCTCCACTTT. Its translation: CASSAQNSPLHF.

This chain links TRBV7-2 with TRBJ2-5, with TRBD2 matching over 9 bases. The length of the CDR3 is 16 residues. V was pared by 3 bases and J by 5 bases, with 10 bases of the junction left unmatched. The germline V gene has CDR1 SGHTA and CDR2 FQGNSA. The CDR3 DNA reads TGTGCCAGCAGCTTGACTAGCGGTGACGTCAGGGAGACCCAGTACTTC. This encodes CASSLTSGDVRETQYF.

The rearrangement links TRBV11-3 to TRBJ2-2; D remains unclear. The germline gives CDR1 SGHNT, CDR2 YENEEA. This CDR3 region has 15 residues. The V and J ends lost 1 base and 4 bases respectively, with 10 bases between them. The CDR3 DNA sequence: TGTGCCAGCAGCTTAGGCACCCATCGCACCGGGGAGCTGTTTTTT. This gives the protein CASSLGTHRTGELFF.

The chain uses TRBV30 and TRBJ1-3; no firm D call. Trimming stripped 7 bases from V and 4 bases from J, with 17 bases between. This CDR3 comprises 14 residues. Germline values: CDR1 GTSNPN, CDR2 SVGIG (reference sequence). The CDR3 is CASILGGSGNTIYF. CDR3 sequence (DNA): TGTGCCTCTATTTTGGGAGGCTCAGGAAACACCATATATTTT. Full variable domain (rest looked up from reference TRBV30 and TRBJ1-3): SQTIHQWPATLVQPVGSPLSLECTVEGTSNPNLYWYRQAAGRGLQLLFYSVGIGQISSEVPQNLSASRPQDRQFILSSKKLLLSDSGFYLCASILGGSGNTIYFGEGSWLTVV.

The rearrangement links TRBV9 to TRBJ1-2; weak D call: TRBD1 (5 bases). This CDR3 contains 12 residues. Germline CDR1 SGDLS, CDR2 YYNGEE. V was trimmed by 3 bases and J by 3 bases, leaving 6 bases between them. The CDR3 reads CASSAQDYGYTF. CDR3 nucleotides: TGTGCCAGCAGCGCACAGGACTATGGCTACACCTTC. The variable domain in full, with the rest retrieved from reference TRBV9 and TRBJ1-2, is DSGVTQTPKHLITATGQRVTLRCSPRSGDLSVYWYQQSLDQGLQFLIQYYNGEERAKGNILERFSAQQFPDLHSELNLSSLELGDSALYFCASSAQDYGYTFGSGTRLTVV.

This clone was detected only once. The chain couples TRBV29-1 to TRBJ2-1; D possibly corresponds to TRBD1 (6 bases). This CDR3 region has 14 residues. Trimming pared 6 bases from V and 0 bases from J, leaving 12 bases between. Per germline, CDR1 SQVTM and CDR2 ANQGSEA. CDR3 DNA sequence: TGCAGCGTGAGGACAGAAGGCTCCTACAATGAGCAGTTCTTC. As protein: CSVRTEGSYNEQFF.

The CDR3 DNA reads TGTGCCAGCAGCGTTCTTAGCGGGGGGGATAAGGCGAACACCGGGGAGCTGTTTTTT. It codes for CASSVLSGGDKANTGELFF. The rearrangement uses TRBV9 and TRBJ2-2, with 11 bases fitting TRBD2. CDR3 length equals 19 residues. The ends lost 2 bases at V and 0 bases at J; junction bases unmatched: 9. The germline V gene encodes CDR1 SGDLS and CDR2 YYNGEE. The whole variable domain, remainder taken from reference TRBV9 and TRBJ2-2, is DSGVTQTPKHLITATGQRVTLRCSPRSGDLSVYWYQQSLDQGLQFLIQYYNGEERAKGNILERFSAQQFPDLHSELNLSSLELGDSALYFCASSVLSGGDKANTGELFFGEGSRLTVL.

The chain couples TRBV30 to TRBJ1-4; D is perhaps TRBD1 (6 bases). The CDR3 runs 15 residues. The V end lost 2 bases, the J end lost 5 bases, and 15 bases lay between the germline ends. Per the germline V gene, CDR1 is GTSNPN and CDR2 is SVGIG (reference sequence). The chain's CDR3 is CAWSPSRGFNEKLFF. As DNA, the CDR3 is TGTGCCTGGAGTCCGTCCAGGGGCTTCAATGAAAAACTGTTTTTT.

As DNA, the CDR3 is TGTGCTAGTGGTTTTCTACAGGGGGCGAGTTATGGCTACACCTTC. Translated: CASGFLQGASYGYTF. The rearrangement joins TRBV12-5 to TRBJ1-2, with 9 positions matching TRBD1. With 3 bases clipped from V and 5 bases from J, the junction kept 7 bases outside the gene matches. Germline values: CDR1 LGHNT, CDR2 FRNRAP. The CDR3 has 15 residues. The whole variable domain, remainder taken from reference TRBV12-5 and TRBJ1-2, is DARVTQTPRHKVTEMGQEVTMRCQPILGHNTVFWYRQTMMQGLELLAYFRNRAPLDDSGMPKDRFSAEMPDATLATLKIQPSEPRDSAVYFCASGFLQGASYGYTFGSGTRLTVV.

The rearrangement joins TRBV19 to TRBJ1-1, with a tentative D call TRBD1 (6 bases). The CDR3 is 20 residues long. V was shortened by 6 bases and J by 4 bases, with 33 bases between the two germline ends. CDR1 LNHDA and CDR2 SQIVND come from the germline V gene (reference sequence). The CDR3 coding sequence is TGTGCCAGTAGAGGGTTTAGGGGAATTGGGGGGCGCGTCGAGCTCACTGAAGCTTTCTTT. Translation: CASRGFRGIGGRVELTEAFF.

The J gene is TRBJ1-5, the V gene TRBV10-2; no definite D call. The germline gives CDR1 WSHSY, CDR2 SAAADI. Trimming removed 2 bases from V and 3 bases from J, with 8 bases in between. CDR3 length: 14 amino acids. The CDR3 nucleotides are TGCGCCAGCAGTGAGCCTGGGATCAATCAGCCCCAGCATTTT. Protein sequence: CASSEPGINQPQHF.

The chain recombines TRBV30 with TRBJ1-6; D perhaps matches TRBD1 (6 bases). Trimming took 8 bases from V and 9 from J, leaving 17 bases between them. Germline V gives CDR1 GTSNPN, CDR2 SVGIG (reference sequence). The CDR3 totals 13 residues. CDR3 residues: CAGHRAQGSPLHF. CDR3 DNA: TGTGCCGGACACAGGGCCCAGGGTTCACCCCTCCACTTT.